This T cell receptor (beta chain) was documented in a study of T cell repertoires in cytomegalovirus infection (dated by TCRdb to the late 2010s). About the study as a whole: Peptide stimulations targeted recently identified HLA-C-restricted CMV epitopes, whose presentation resists viral immunomodulation, together with well-studied HLA-B-restricted epitopes. The HLA type of each donor mattered for the analysis, because public TCR beta signatures pointed to carriage of CMV infection along with the matching HLA type.

Remarks on this clonotype: No antigen is known for it. Nothing much larger sits one base from this clone, and base qualities are not available.

On the study overall, not on this receptor specifically: In both this cohort and an independent roughly 350-donor cohort, the cumulative frequency of public TCR beta family members distinguished carriers of CMV infection plus the relevant HLA type. The ex vivo response was dominated by HLA-C-restricted CMV-specific TCR beta clonotypes, which also provided the single most frequent clonotype in two of eight donors.

The meaning of the sample's treatment or condition label: in vitro stimulation with specific CMV peptide epitopes to enrich CMV-specific T cells. The CDR3 holds 13 amino acids from the cysteine to the phenylalanine. The kept DNA is CDR3 alone, 39 bases in frame from the first base. Reading the germline V gene gives CDR1 MNHEY and CDR2 SVGAGI. Germline trimming amounts to 5 bases on V and 6 bases on J, with 5 as the count of junction bases outside the gene matches. The instrument was an Illumina HiSeq 1500. TCRdb reran the public reads through fastp at Q25 and MiXCR, keeping productive beta chains. Rows with a matching CDR3 protein are joined into one entry that keeps the most common DNA and genes. The table for this sample lists some 590,000 distinct CDR3 sequences; roughly 43% of them were counted only once. The ten largest account for 48% of the sample.

Recombination joined TRBV6-5 with TRBJ2-7; the central 9 bases match TRBD1. This TCR came from a human donor in good health (CMV status not recorded). Some clones in this sample may be carry-over from other donors' samples. Sequencing was performed on cultured PBMCs, taken from culture after CMV antigen stimulation. The DNA is as follows: TGTGCCAGCAGTGCCGGGACAGGGTCCGAGCAGTACTTC. Its protein product is CASSAGTGSEQYF.